The 6 T cell receptor beta chains listed next were all sequenced from one sample in a study of blood T cell repertoires in COVID-19. Libraries were prepared by immunoSEQ multiplex PCR; TCRdb keeps only in-frame clonotypes and omits some of them. The profile shows about 280,000 clones, around 89% of them singletons. Sequencing was carried out using peripheral blood. Every receptor here comes from a man between 35 and 55 years old with acute or convalescent COVID-19.

This rearrangement joins TRBV5-4 to TRBJ2-6; D gene ambiguous. V lost 3 bases, J lost 1 base, and 8 bases lay in between. Per the germline V gene, CDR1 is SGHNT and CDR2 is YYREEE (reference sequence). There are 15 residues in the CDR3. The CDR3 coding sequence is TGTGCCAGCAGCTGGGCGATGTCTGGGGCCAACGTCCTGACTTTC. Translated: CASSWAMSGANVLTF.

This chain uses TRBV15 with TRBJ1-1, with D hard to call. The germline gives CDR1 LNHNV, CDR2 YYDKDF (reference sequence). This CDR3 contains 14 residues. V lost 1 base and J 5 bases, leaving 11 bases between the germline ends. In DNA, the CDR3 is TGTGCCACCAGCAGAGGAGGGTTAAATACTGAAGCTTTCTTT. It yields the protein CATSRGGLNTEAFF.

This clone showed up just once. CDR3 loop: CASSGQGAPCFNTGELFF. The CDR3 bases are TGTGCCAGCAGTGGACAGGGGGCACCTTGCTTTAACACCGGGGAGCTGTTTTTT. The genes are TRBV6-1 and TRBJ2-2, with TRBD1 matching 10 bases. CDR1 is MNHNS, CDR2 SASEGT, per germline. J gave up 2 bases and V 4 bases, and 10 bases lay outside the gene matches. CDR3 length equals 18 residues.

The genes are TRBV5-1 and TRBJ1-1; TRBD1 is a possible D gene (5 bases). The CDR3 is 14 residues long. Trimming removed 3 bases at V and 1 base at J, with 10 bases between. CDR1 and CDR2 from the germline V gene are SGHRS and YFSETQ. CDR3 amino acids: CASSSPTENTEAFF. The CDR3 DNA reads as TGCGCCAGCAGCTCCCCGACAGAGAACACTGAAGCTTTCTTT.

This chain links TRBV14 with TRBJ2-2, with 7 positions matching TRBD1. Germline CDR1 reads SGHDN; CDR2 reads FVKESK. J was trimmed by 1 base and V by 3 bases; bases with no gene match: 2. The CDR3 extends over 15 amino acids. The CDR3 DNA reads TGTGCCAGCAGCCATACAGGGGTGAACACCGGGGAGCTGTTTTTT. Residues: CASSHTGVNTGELFF.

V usage is TRBV30 and J usage is TRBJ1-1, with D unclear. The CDR3 consists of 12 residues. Germline V gives CDR1 GTSNPN, CDR2 SVGIG (reference sequence). V was shortened by 0 bases and J by 11 bases, with 13 bases between the two germline ends. Here the CDR3 DNA reads TGTGCCTGGAGTGTACGAGGTCGAGGGGCTTTCTTT. This translates into CAWSVRGRGAFF.